This TCR beta chain came from a study of T cells after yellow fever vaccination. Background on the study: Preparation of the low-cell-number fractions used SMART-Seq v4 Ultra Low Input.

The study, taken as a whole, reports: Although the secondary response was weaker, it peaked faster, at day 5 versus 15. In post-booster samples, most primary-vaccination clones reappeared (roughly 96% CD4, 88% CD8).

This clonotype was seen repeatedly, ten times or more. The target antigen is unknown. 5'RACE template switching produced TCR cDNA carrying a universal primer site and UMIs. TCRdb processed the 5' RACE reads anew with MiXCR; each CDR3 protein has one entry. This sample has about 340,000 distinct CDR3 sequences, with around 13% found just once. This CDR3 is 13 amino acids long. V lost 6 bases and J 6 bases, leaving 12 bases between the germline ends. The germline V gene has CDR1 MDHEN and CDR2 SYDVKM. The receptor's source is a man aged 18 to 35 who received the YFV17D yellow fever vaccine. The source material was CD4+ T cells sorted from PBMCs, sampled 15 days after the yellow fever booster vaccination. This sequence joins TRBV28 and TRBJ1-5; possible D gene TRBD1, 5 bases. The CDR3 DNA follows: TGTGCCAGCAGGGAGCAGGGAGCTCAGCCCCAGCATTTT. Translated: CASREQGAQPQHF. Supplemented by reference TRBV28 and TRBJ1-5, the full variable domain reads DVKVTQSSRYLVKRTGEKVFLECVQDMDHENMFWYRQDPGLGLRLIYFSYDVKMKEKGDIPEGYSVSREKKERFSLILESASTNQTSMYLCASREQGAQPQHFGDGTRLSIL.